This T cell receptor (beta chain) was observed in a study of blood T cell repertoires in COVID-19. Recruited during active infection, patients (from Seattle) were subsequently followed longitudinally. V lost 6 bases and J lost 7; bases outside the gene matches: 10. CDR3 length: 15 residues. Germline CDR1 is ENHRY and CDR2 is SYGVKD. TCRdb's table, derived via immunoSEQ multiplex PCR, lists solely in-frame clones and lacks some. Of about 160,000 clones in the sample, roughly nine tenths were seen once. V usage is TRBV10-3 and J usage is TRBJ1-5; the match to TRBD1 covers 9 bases. This receptor was obtained from a young man with COVID-19, enrolled during active disease. Material: peripheral blood. The CDR3 bases are TGTGCCATCAGCCCGGGACAGGGCTTGAGGCAGCCCCAGCATTTT. It encodes CAISPGQGLRQPQHF.